This entry lists 20 T cell receptor beta chains sequenced from one sample in a study of cytomegalovirus exposure and HLA in healthy donors. PCR amplification relied on 60 Vbeta primers (plus 13 Jbeta primers). Sequenced by immunoSEQ multiplex PCR; TCRdb stores in-frame clones only, minus some. The sample lists 55,000 to 80,000 clones, approximately 70% occurring once. The specimen sequenced was PBMCs. These receptor sequences come from a man in his forties or fifties in good health and CMV-seropositive.

The chain combines TRBV6-1 with TRBJ1-2; D unresolved. The CDR3 sequence is 13 residues long. Germline V gene data show CDR1 as MNHNS and CDR2 as SASEGT. V was cut by 1 base and J by 7 bases, with 10 bases left in between. In DNA, the CDR3 is TGTGCCAGCAGTGAAGTGGGAGTTCTTGGCTACACCTTC. Protein: CASSEVGVLGYTF.

The chain links TRBV5-6 to TRBJ2-7; D not resolved. Germline V lookup: CDR1 SGHDT, CDR2 YYEEEE. The CDR3 is 13 residues long. V was pared by 1 base and J by 1 base, with 6 bases between. This CDR3 is CASSLFRSYEQYF. The CDR3 DNA sequence: TGTGCCAGCAGCTTGTTTAGATCCTACGAGCAGTACTTC. The full variable domain, its missing parts supplied by reference TRBV5-6 and TRBJ2-7, is DAGVTQSPTHLIKTRGQQVTLRCSPKSGHDTVSWYQQALGQGPQFIFQYYEEEERQRGNFPDRFSGHQFPNYSSELNVNALLLGDSALYLCASSLFRSYEQYFGPGTRLTVT.

In its sample, this clone was seen a few times. V usage is TRBV2 and J usage is TRBJ1-1; a possible D gene is TRBD1 (6 bases). CDR1 and CDR2 from the germline V gene are SNHLY and FYNNEI. This CDR3 spans 13 amino acids. V gave up 2 bases and J gave up 12 bases, with 16 bases separating them. The CDR3 DNA reads as TGTGCCAGCAGTGAATACAGGGTGGAAAAAACTTTCTTT. Translation gives CASSEYRVEKTFF.

This chain connects TRBV7-3 to TRBJ2-5; perhaps TRBD1 as D (5 bases). Germline assignment: CDR1 SGHTA and CDR2 FQGTGA. The CDR3 is 13 residues long. Trimming removed 2 bases from V and 5 bases from J, with 9 bases in between. The CDR3 sequence is CASSLQGSETQYF. CDR3 nucleotides: TGTGCCAGCAGCTTACAGGGATCGGAGACCCAGTACTTC.

Worth noting for this clone: It is likely a read error: a sequence one base away is far more abundant. The identical CDR3 is also encoded by other nucleotide sequences in the sample. This chain joins TRBV5-6 and TRBJ2-1; 9 nucleotides match TRBD1. J gave up 2 bases and V 3 bases, and 3 bases lay outside the gene matches. The CDR3 is made up of 15 amino acids. The germline V gene has CDR1 SGHDT and CDR2 YYEEEE. CDR3 residues: CASSSGDRAYNEQFF. CDR3 DNA sequence: TGTGCCAGCAGCTCCGGGGACAGGGCCTACAATGAGCAGTTCTTC.

The chain links TRBV6-5 to TRBJ2-5; a possible D gene is TRBD1 (6 bases). The DNA end is a closer match to TRBJ2-7, so the J assignment may be wrong. The germline gives CDR1 MNHEY, CDR2 SVGAGI. The length of the CDR3 is 13 residues. Here the CDR3 reads CASSQTGYYEQYF. The CDR3 DNA reads TGTGCCAGCAGTCAGACAGGTTACTACGAGCAGTACTTC.

This rearrangement joins TRBV11-3 to TRBJ1-1, with 11 bases matching TRBD1. After removal of 5 bases from V and 4 bases from J, the junction contained 9 bases not matched to a gene. Germline V gene sequence: CDR1 SGHNT, CDR2 YENEEA. The CDR3 runs 16 residues. CDR3 region: CASSPGQGEGGTEAFF. For the CDR3, the DNA is TGTGCCAGCAGCCCGGGACAGGGGGAGGGAGGCACTGAAGCTTTCTTT.

This sequence joins TRBV7-2 and TRBJ2-1, with D possibly TRBD2 on 6 matching bases. In germline, CDR1 is SGHTA, CDR2 FQGNSA. Trimming removed 0 bases from V and 3 bases from J, with 12 bases in between. This CDR3 region has 16 residues. CDR3: CASSLAAGGLYNEQFF. The CDR3 DNA reads TGTGCCAGCAGCTTAGCGGCCGGGGGTCTCTACAATGAGCAGTTCTTC.

This clone has a single count. V is TRBV10-2 and J is TRBJ1-1, with TRBD1 as a possible D gene (6 bases). The germline CDR1 and CDR2 sequences are WSHSY and SAAADI. With 6 bases removed from V and 2 bases from J, the gap between germline ends came to 7 bases. The CDR3 loop spans 12 amino acids. The chain's CDR3 is CASRDSNTEAFF. The CDR3, as DNA: TGCGCCAGCAGGGACAGTAACACTGAAGCTTTCTTT.

The chain has TRBV2 and TRBJ2-7, with 7 bases matching TRBD2. The CDR3 runs 15 residues. CDR1 and CDR2 (germline): SNHLY, FYNNEI. V shed 2 bases and J 7 bases; nucleotides not matched to a gene: 11. The CDR3 nucleotides read TGTGCCAGCAGTGAACGTCCTGGCGGGGGTGGGGAGCAGTACTTC. Translating gives CASSERPGGGGEQYF. The variable domain in full, with the rest retrieved from reference TRBV2 and TRBJ2-7, is EPEVTQTPSHQVTQMGQEVILRCVPISNHLYFYWYRQILGQKVEFLVSFYNNEISEKSEIFDDQFSVERPDGSNFTLKIRSTKLEDSAMYFCASSERPGGGGEQYFGPGTRLTVT.

This clone occurred once. In nucleotides, the CDR3 is TGTGCCAGCAGCCAAGGGCCCCTTCAGCCCCAGCATTTT. Protein sequence: CASSQGPLQPQHF. The genes are TRBV14 and TRBJ1-5; D gene ambiguous. V dropped 1 base and J dropped 6 bases, with 7 bases sitting between them. The germline V gene has CDR1 SGHDN and CDR2 FVKESK. The CDR3 contains 13 residues.

J is TRBJ2-3 and V is TRBV19; possibly TRBD2 for D (5 bases). The germline V gene has CDR1 LNHDA and CDR2 SQIVND (reference sequence). There are 15 residues in the CDR3. V lost 4 bases and J lost 2, with 13 bases in between. Here the CDR3 reads CASSTGLHPTDTQYF. The DNA of the CDR3 is TGTGCCAGTAGTACAGGACTCCACCCCACAGATACGCAGTATTTT.

V and J are TRBV28 and TRBJ1-1; a weak D match, TRBD1 (5 bases). V was shortened by 6 bases and J by 5 bases, with 10 bases between the two germline ends. The CDR3 is made up of 12 amino acids. Germline-derived CDR1 and CDR2 are MDHEN and SYDVKM. CDR3 nucleotide sequence: TGTGCCAGCAGGGTAGGGGTAACTGAAGCTTTCTTT. As protein: CASRVGVTEAFF.

This clone was counted only a few times. The chain links TRBV6-1 to TRBJ2-5; 8 nucleotides align to TRBD2. The V gene's germline CDR1 is MNHNS and CDR2 SASEGT. Trimming removed 6 bases from V and 5 bases from J; junction bases left unmatched: 11. There are 15 residues in the CDR3. The CDR3 nucleotides read TGTGCCAGCAGAAAAGGAGGCGGGGGGAAGGAGACCCAGTACTTC. Protein sequence: CASRKGGGGKETQYF.

The J gene is TRBJ2-7, the V gene TRBV7-9; 7 bases agree with TRBD1. CDR1 and CDR2 from the germline V gene are SEHNR and FQNEAQ (reference sequence). CDR3 size: 16 residues. Trimming at V came to 2 bases and at J to 0 bases, leaving 7 bases not matched to a gene. The CDR3: CASSLPPRTGSYEQYF. The CDR3 nucleotides are TGTGCCAGCAGCTTACCCCCCCGGACAGGCTCCTACGAGCAGTACTTC.

The chain links TRBV29-1 to TRBJ2-7; 7 positions match TRBD1. The V gene end was trimmed by 4 bases and the J gene end by 2 bases; junction bases not matched to a gene: 5. The CDR3 has 13 residues. The germline V gene encodes CDR1 SQVTM and CDR2 ANQGSEA. CDR3 nucleotide sequence: TGCAGCGTTGCACAGGGGCGGGCCTACGAGCAGTACTTC. It encodes CSVAQGRAYEQYF.

This clone showed up just a few times. The J gene is TRBJ2-5, the V gene TRBV5-1, with TRBD2 as a possible D gene (6 bases). CDR3 length: 16 amino acids. The V gene lost 4 bases and the J gene lost 3 bases, with 19 bases spanning the gap. The V gene's germline CDR1 is SGHRS and CDR2 YFSETQ. As DNA, the CDR3 is TGCGCCAGCAGCCCTACGCCCGGGACTTTAAAAGAGACCCAGTACTTC. It codes for CASSPTPGTLKETQYF.

The table lists this clone with a count of one. V gene TRBV5-1 combines with J gene TRBJ1-2, with 9 bases identical to TRBD1. Germline CDR1 reads SGHRS; CDR2 reads YFSETQ. The length of the CDR3 is 16 residues. Losses at the gene ends were 4 bases for V and 0 bases for J; bases not matched to a gene: 7. The CDR3 DNA reads as TGCGCCAGCAGCGGGGACAGGGCCGGAGCTAACTATGGCTACACCTTC. It encodes CASSGDRAGANYGYTF.

V usage is TRBV2 and J usage is TRBJ2-2, with 10 bases matching TRBD2. CDR1 and CDR2 (germline): SNHLY, FYNNEI. The CDR3 totals 19 residues. V dropped 5 bases and J dropped 1; count of bases not matched to a gene: 13. CDR3 in DNA: TGTGCCAGCAGTCATCTGGGGCTAGCGGGGGTCCAGAACACCGGGGAGCTGTTTTTT. Amino acid sequence: CASSHLGLAGVQNTGELFF.

The chain is built from TRBV5-4 and TRBJ2-7; 10 bases fit TRBD1. Losses at the gene ends were 4 bases for V and 6 bases for J; bases not matched to a gene: 13. This CDR3 spans 16 amino acids. Germline assignment: CDR1 SGHNT and CDR2 YYREEE (reference sequence). The CDR3 loop reads CASSRAGQGLIGEQYF. The CDR3 coding sequence is TGTGCCAGCAGCCGGGCGGGACAGGGGTTAATAGGCGAGCAGTACTTC.